A selection of T cell receptor beta chains follows, all from one sample in a study of T cells after yellow fever vaccination. TCRdb re-derived calls from the 5' RACE reads in MiXCR, one entry per CDR3 protein. This sample has 300,000 or so distinct CDR3 sequences, with over 10% found just once. Source: CD4+ T cells sorted from PBMCs, taken 45 days after the yellow fever booster vaccination. The receptors derive from a man aged 25-45 years who received the YFV17D yellow fever vaccine. Both conserved end residues are part of each CDR3. A D gene is named only where the DNA matches it firmly. Where a row states a size, it is once, few, many or the class of an expanded clone; other rows omit it.

J gene	clone size	V gene	D gene	CDR3 protein	CDR3 DNA
TRBJ2-7	few	TRBV27	TRBD2	CASSLGGRAGYEQYF	TGTGCCAGCAGTTTAGGCGGGAGGGCCGGTTACGAGCAGTACTTC
TRBJ2-1	few	TRBV20-1	-	CSASPRRGGARDEQFF	TGCAGTGCTAGCCCACGGCGAGGGGGGGCAAGGGATGAGCAGTTCTTC
TRBJ2-2	-	TRBV7-3	TRBD2	CASSLRLAGGLTGELFF	TGTGCCAGCAGCTTAAGACTAGCGGGAGGGTTAACCGGGGAGCTGTTTTTT
TRBJ2-3	few	TRBV7-2	TRBD2	CASSPSGSITDTQYF	TGTGCCAGCAGCCCCAGCGGGAGTATCACAGATACGCAGTATTTT
TRBJ2-1	-	TRBV5-1	TRBD2	CASSLPRTSGRHEQFF	TGCGCCAGCAGTTTACCCCGGACTAGCGGGAGGCATGAGCAGTTCTTC
TRBJ1-1	-	TRBV12-3/TRBV12-4	-	CASSLAFMNTEAFF	TGTGCCAGCAGTTTGGCGTTTATGAACACTGAAGCTTTCTTT
TRBJ1-4	-	TRBV7-9	TRBD1	CASSWGGNRGPEKLFF	TGTGCCAGCAGCTGGGGGGGTAACAGGGGGCCTGAAAAACTGTTTTTT
TRBJ2-5	few	TRBV20-1	TRBD2	CSARDLAGAQTQETQYF	TGCAGTGCTAGAGATCTAGCGGGAGCGCAAACACAAGAGACCCAGTACTTC
TRBJ2-3	many	TRBV28	TRBD2	CASSLTGGGTDTQYF	TGTGCCAGCAGTTTAACGGGAGGGGGCACAGATACGCAGTATTTT
TRBJ2-3	-	TRBV5-8	TRBD2	CASSEYGGIRGYF	TGTGCCAGCAGCGAATACGGGGGGATTCGTGGGTATTTT
TRBJ2-3	-	TRBV20-1	TRBD2	CSAAPGLAPDTQYF	TGCAGTGCTGCCCCGGGACTAGCACCAGATACGCAGTATTTT
TRBJ2-2	-	TRBV5-6	TRBD2	CASSRAGVGTGELFF	TGTGCCAGCAGCCGAGCGGGAGTTGGTACCGGGGAGCTGTTTTTT
TRBJ2-1	few	TRBV4-3	TRBD2	CASSQVHSGRASWNEQFF	TGCGCCAGCAGCCAAGTACATAGCGGGAGGGCCTCGTGGAATGAGCAGTTCTTC
TRBJ2-3	few	TRBV5-1	-	CASSLGPTGTDTQYF	TGCGCCAGCAGCCTCGGGCCGACGGGGACAGATACGCAGTATTTT
TRBJ2-1	few	TRBV15	-	CATSGNRENNEQFF	TGTGCCACCAGCGGAAACAGGGAGAACAATGAGCAGTTCTTC
TRBJ1-1	-	TRBV27	-	CASRGRVNTEAFF	TGTGCCAGCAGGGGCAGAGTGAACACTGAAGCTTTCTTT
TRBJ2-1	-	TRBV6-5	-	CASSYGRTYNEQFF	TGTGCCAGCAGTTACGGGAGGACCTACAATGAGCAGTTCTTC
TRBJ2-2	few	TRBV18	-	CASSPWLQGPNTGELFF	TGTGCCAGCTCACCATGGCTACAGGGACCGAACACCGGGGAGCTGTTTTTT
TRBJ2-5	-	TRBV10-2	TRBD2	CASSQTSGQETQYF	TGCGCCAGCAGTCAGACTAGCGGCCAAGAGACCCAGTACTTC
TRBJ2-7	-	TRBV7-6	-	CASSLDGKEGYEQYF	TGTGCCAGCAGCTTAGATGGTAAAGAGGGATACGAGCAGTACTTC
TRBJ2-1	-	TRBV27	TRBD2	CASSPRQLAGGPGNEQFF	TGTGCCAGCAGTCCACGCCAATTAGCGGGAGGGCCAGGCAATGAGCAGTTCTTC
TRBJ1-2	-	TRBV3-1	-	CASSLHHSRGADGYTF	TGTGCCAGCAGCCTACATCATTCGAGGGGCGCGGATGGCTACACCTTC
TRBJ2-5	-	TRBV7-2	TRBD2	CASRTIAGGPRETQYF	TGTGCCAGCAGGACTATAGCGGGAGGGCCGCGTGAGACCCAGTACTTC
TRBJ2-3	few	TRBV5-6	TRBD2	CASRSKPGLAAGSDTQYF	TGTGCCAGCAGATCCAAACCGGGACTAGCGGCAGGGTCAGATACGCAGTATTTT
TRBJ1-6	few	TRBV12-3/TRBV12-4	-	CASSLSQNSPLHF	TGTGCCAGCAGTTTAAGTCAAAATTCACCCCTCCACTTT
TRBJ2-3	-	TRBV4-2	-	CASSQVGIGSTDTQYF	TGTGCCAGCAGCCAAGTTGGGATCGGTAGCACAGATACGCAGTATTTT
TRBJ2-3	few	TRBV9	TRBD1	CASSAWDRATDTQYF	TGTGCCAGCAGCGCATGGGACAGGGCCACAGATACGCAGTATTTT
TRBJ2-7	few	TRBV7-2	-	CASSLGATRAAYEQYF	TGTGCCAGCAGCTTAGGGGCTACAAGGGCGGCCTACGAGCAGTACTTC
TRBJ2-3	few	TRBV18	-	CASSPPVSFSTDTQYF	TGTGCCAGCTCACCACCGGTGTCATTTAGCACAGATACGCAGTATTTT
TRBJ2-7	few	TRBV2	-	CATRAVSEYEQYF	TGTGCCACCAGGGCCGTTTCTGAGTACGAGCAGTACTTC
TRBJ2-2	few	TRBV7-6	TRBD2	CASSLSWAGGTNTGELFF	TGTGCCAGCAGCTTATCTTGGGCGGGAGGGACGAACACCGGGGAGCTGTTTTTT
TRBJ2-7	few	TRBV5-1	TRBD2	CASSLIAGEEQYF	TGCGCCAGCAGCTTGATAGCGGGAGAGGAGCAGTACTTC
TRBJ2-5	-	TRBV28	TRBD2	CASSTRGSGREETQYF	TGTGCCAGCAGTACCCGGGGTAGCGGGAGGGAAGAGACCCAGTACTTC
TRBJ2-5	once	TRBV29-1	-	CSGGDTGTQETQYF	TGCAGCGGGGGAGACACGGGCACTCAAGAGACCCAGTACTTC
TRBJ2-1	-	TRBV6-2/TRBV6-3	-	CASRNLRSPNNEQFF	TGTGCCAGCAGAAATCTCCGGAGCCCCAACAATGAGCAGTTCTTC
TRBJ2-7	-	TRBV5-6	-	CASSLIGAGVEQYF	TGTGCCAGCAGCTTGATCGGGGCCGGGGTGGAGCAGTACTTC
TRBJ2-3	-	TRBV7-8	TRBD2	CASSTGGLSTDTQYF	TGTGCCAGCAGCACGGGGGGGCTGAGCACAGATACGCAGTATTTT
TRBJ2-1	many	TRBV7-9	TRBD2	CASTPSGTSAVDEQFF	TGTGCCAGCACCCCCTCCGGGACTAGCGCCGTGGATGAGCAGTTCTTC
TRBJ2-3	-	TRBV28	TRBD1	CASTGTGARDTQYF	TGTGCCAGCACCGGGACAGGGGCTCGAGATACGCAGTATTTT
TRBJ2-2	-	TRBV20-1	TRBD2	CSGVGTSGRTGELFF	TGCAGTGGGGTCGGGACTAGCGGGAGAACCGGGGAGCTGTTTTTT
TRBJ2-1	-	TRBV7-3	-	CASSPGAGAYNEQFF	TGTGCCAGCAGCCCAGGGGCGGGGGCCTACAATGAGCAGTTCTTC
TRBJ2-3	-	TRBV7-9	-	CASSLIGNADTQYF	TGTGCCAGCAGCTTAATCGGGAACGCAGATACGCAGTATTTT
TRBJ1-3	few	TRBV4-2	-	CAISQEGSSGNTIYF	TGTGCCATCAGCCAAGAGGGTAGCTCTGGAAACACCATATATTTT
TRBJ2-5	few	TRBV5-5	-	CASSLVRGSQETQYF	TGTGCCAGCAGCTTGGTTCGGGGATCCCAAGAGACCCAGTACTTC
TRBJ2-3	few	TRBV28	-	CASSFRMDTQYF	TGTGCCAGCAGTTTCCGCATGGATACGCAGTATTTT
TRBJ2-1	-	TRBV2	TRBD1	CACSFYLRTGREYNEQFF	TGTGCCTGCAGTTTTTACCTACGGACAGGTAGGGAGTACAATGAGCAGTTCTTC
TRBJ2-1	-	TRBV7-8	TRBD2	CASNPRTSGDYNEQFF	TGTGCCAGCAACCCTCGGACTAGCGGAGACTACAATGAGCAGTTCTTC
TRBJ1-1	-	TRBV7-2	TRBD1	CASSLAPGQGFEEAFF	TGTGCCAGCAGCTTAGCACCGGGACAGGGCTTCGAAGAAGCTTTCTTT
TRBJ2-7	many	TRBV29-1	-	CSVRTPSEQYF	TGCAGCGTGCGAACCCCATCCGAGCAGTACTTC
TRBJ1-5	few	TRBV12-3/TRBV12-4	-	CASSWGASEVSNQPQHF	TGTGCCAGCAGTTGGGGAGCTAGCGAGGTTAGCAATCAGCCCCAGCATTTT
TRBJ2-2	-	TRBV5-1	-	CASSLEVNTGELFF	TGCGCCAGCAGCTTGGAAGTGAACACCGGGGAGCTGTTTTTT
TRBJ2-3	-	TRBV7-2	TRBD1	CASSLHRGSTDTQYF	TGTGCCAGCAGCTTACACAGGGGAAGCACAGATACGCAGTATTTT
TRBJ2-1	-	TRBV7-2	-	CASSFSVATGSYNEQFF	TGTGCCAGCAGCTTTAGTGTAGCGACCGGCTCCTACAATGAGCAGTTCTTC
TRBJ2-5	few	TRBV7-6	-	CASSLDQGQKETQYF	TGTGCCAGCAGCTTAGATCAGGGGCAGAAAGAGACCCAGTACTTC
TRBJ2-1	-	TRBV15	-	CATSSRGSSYNEQFF	TGTGCCACCAGCTCCCGCGGTAGCTCCTACAATGAGCAGTTCTTC
TRBJ2-7	-	TRBV29-1	TRBD2	CSVARGSSYEQYF	TGCAGCGTTGCCCGCGGGAGCTCCTACGAGCAGTACTTC
TRBJ2-3	-	TRBV5-1	TRBD1	CASRGEGAYTDTQYF	TGCGCCAGCAGGGGTGAGGGGGCCTACACAGATACGCAGTATTTT
TRBJ2-7	-	TRBV11-2	-	CASNPSGTFDYEQYF	TGTGCCAGCAACCCCTCCGGGACTTTTGACTACGAGCAGTACTTC
TRBJ2-2	few	TRBV7-9	-	CASSLVVSFRSGELFF	TGTGCCAGCAGCTTAGTAGTCTCTTTTCGCTCCGGGGAGCTGTTTTTT
TRBJ1-4	few	TRBV29-1	-	CSAETAGDEKLFF	TGCAGCGCCGAGACAGCCGGGGATGAAAAACTGTTTTTT